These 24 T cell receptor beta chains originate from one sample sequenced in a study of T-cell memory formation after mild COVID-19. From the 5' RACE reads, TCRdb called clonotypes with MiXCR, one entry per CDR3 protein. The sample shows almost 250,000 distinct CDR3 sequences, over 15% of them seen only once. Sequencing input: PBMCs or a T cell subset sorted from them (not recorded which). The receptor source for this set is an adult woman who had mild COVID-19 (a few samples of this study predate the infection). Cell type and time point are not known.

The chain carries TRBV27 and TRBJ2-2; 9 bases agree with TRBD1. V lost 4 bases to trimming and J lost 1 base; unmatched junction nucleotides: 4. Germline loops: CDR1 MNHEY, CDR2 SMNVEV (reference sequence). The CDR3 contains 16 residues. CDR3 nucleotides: TGTGCCAGCAGTTCCGACAGGGGGAGGAACACCGGGGAGCTGTTTTTT. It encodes CASSSDRGRNTGELFF.

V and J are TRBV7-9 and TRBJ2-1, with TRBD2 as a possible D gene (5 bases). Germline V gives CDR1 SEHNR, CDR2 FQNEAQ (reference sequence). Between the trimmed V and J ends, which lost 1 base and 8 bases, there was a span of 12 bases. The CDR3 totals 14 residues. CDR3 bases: TGTGCCAGCAGCTTAGACGGGATTCGGCATGAGCAGTTCTTC. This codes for CASSLDGIRHEQFF. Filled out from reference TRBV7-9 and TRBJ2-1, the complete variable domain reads DTGVSQNPRHKITKRGQNVTFRCDPISEHNRLYWYRQTLGQGPEFLTYFQNEAQLEKSRLLSDRFSAERPKGSFSTLEIQRTEQGDSAMYLCASSLDGIRHEQFFGPGTRLTVL.

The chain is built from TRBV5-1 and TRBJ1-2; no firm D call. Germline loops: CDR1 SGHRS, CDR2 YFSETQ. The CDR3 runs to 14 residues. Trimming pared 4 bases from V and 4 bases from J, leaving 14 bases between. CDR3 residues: CASSKATEVYGYTF. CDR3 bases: TGCGCCAGCAGCAAAGCAACAGAGGTCTATGGCTACACCTTC. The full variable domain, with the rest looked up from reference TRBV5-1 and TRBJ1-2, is KAGVTQTPRYLIKTRGQQVTLSCSPISGHRSVSWYQQTPGQGLQFLFEYFSETQRNKGNFPGRFSGRQFSNSRSEMNVSTLELGDSALYLCASSKATEVYGYTFGSGTRLTVV.

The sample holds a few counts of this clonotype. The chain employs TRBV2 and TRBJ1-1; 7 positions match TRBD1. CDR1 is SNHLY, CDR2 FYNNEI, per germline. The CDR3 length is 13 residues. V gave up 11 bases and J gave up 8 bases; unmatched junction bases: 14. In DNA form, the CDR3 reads TGTGCCGAAAACGACAGGGTCTCGGGGGAAGCTTTCTTT. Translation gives CAENDRVSGEAFF.

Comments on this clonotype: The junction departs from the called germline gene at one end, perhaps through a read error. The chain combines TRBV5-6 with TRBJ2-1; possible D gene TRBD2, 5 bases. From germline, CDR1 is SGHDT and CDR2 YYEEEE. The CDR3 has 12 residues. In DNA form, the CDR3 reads TGTGCCAGCAGCTCCGACCAGACTACTAGGATTTTC. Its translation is CASSSDQTTRIF.

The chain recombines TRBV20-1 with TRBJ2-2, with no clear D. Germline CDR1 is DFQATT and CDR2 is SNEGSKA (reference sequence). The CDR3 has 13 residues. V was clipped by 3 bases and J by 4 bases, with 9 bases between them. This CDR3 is CSARVVGTGELFF. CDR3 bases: TGCAGTGCTAGGGTGGTTGGCACCGGGGAGCTGTTTTTT.

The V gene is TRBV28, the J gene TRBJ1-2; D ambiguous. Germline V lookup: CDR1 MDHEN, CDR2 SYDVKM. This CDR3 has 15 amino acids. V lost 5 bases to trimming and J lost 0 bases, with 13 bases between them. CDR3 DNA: TGTGCCAGCAGTGTCAGAGACGGAGCTAACTATGGCTACACCTTC. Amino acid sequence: CASSVRDGANYGYTF.

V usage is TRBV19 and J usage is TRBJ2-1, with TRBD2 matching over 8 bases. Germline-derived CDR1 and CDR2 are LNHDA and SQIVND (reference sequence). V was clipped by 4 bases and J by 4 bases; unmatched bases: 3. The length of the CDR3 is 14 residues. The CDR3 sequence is CASSKAGAYNEQFF. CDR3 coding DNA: TGTGCCAGTAGTAAAGCGGGAGCTTACAATGAGCAGTTCTTC.

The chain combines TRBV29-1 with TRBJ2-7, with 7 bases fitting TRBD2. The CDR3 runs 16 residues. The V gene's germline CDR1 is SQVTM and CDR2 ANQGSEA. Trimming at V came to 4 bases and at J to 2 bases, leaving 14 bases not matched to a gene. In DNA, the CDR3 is TGCAGCGTTGTCGGGCCCTCGGTCGGGGGGACCTACGAGCAGTACTTC. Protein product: CSVVGPSVGGTYEQYF.

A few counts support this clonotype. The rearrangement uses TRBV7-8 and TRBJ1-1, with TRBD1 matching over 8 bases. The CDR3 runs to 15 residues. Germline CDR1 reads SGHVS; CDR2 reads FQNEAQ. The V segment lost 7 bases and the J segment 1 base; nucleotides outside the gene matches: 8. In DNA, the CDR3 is TGTGCCAGCACACGCCAGGGGGCTCGGAACACTGAAGCTTTCTTT. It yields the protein CASTRQGARNTEAFF.

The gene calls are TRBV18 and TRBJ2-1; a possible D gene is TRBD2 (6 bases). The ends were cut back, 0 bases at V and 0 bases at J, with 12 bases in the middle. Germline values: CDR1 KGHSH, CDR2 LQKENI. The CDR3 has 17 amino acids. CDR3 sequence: CASSPPGGADSYNEQFF. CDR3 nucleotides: TGTGCCAGCTCACCACCTGGAGGGGCAGACTCCTACAATGAGCAGTTCTTC.

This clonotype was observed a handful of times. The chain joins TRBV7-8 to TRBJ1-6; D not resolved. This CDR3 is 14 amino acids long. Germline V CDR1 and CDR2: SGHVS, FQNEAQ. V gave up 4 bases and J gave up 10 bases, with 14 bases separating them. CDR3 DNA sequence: TGTGCCAGCAGCTCTCTAAGCCCCACGTCACCCCTCCACTTT. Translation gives CASSSLSPTSPLHF.

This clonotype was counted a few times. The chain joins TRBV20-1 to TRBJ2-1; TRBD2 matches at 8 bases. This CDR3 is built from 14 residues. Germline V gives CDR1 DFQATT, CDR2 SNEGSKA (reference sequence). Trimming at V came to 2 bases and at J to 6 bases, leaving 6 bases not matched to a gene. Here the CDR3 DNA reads TGCAGTGCTAGATCGGGACTAGGGTTCAATGAGCAGTTCTTC. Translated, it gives CSARSGLGFNEQFF.

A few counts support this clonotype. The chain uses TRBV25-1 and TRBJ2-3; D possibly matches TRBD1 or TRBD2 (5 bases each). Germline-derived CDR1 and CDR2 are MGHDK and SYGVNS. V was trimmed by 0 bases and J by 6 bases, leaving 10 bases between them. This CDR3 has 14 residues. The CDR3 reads CASSEYGTLDTQYF. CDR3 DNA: TGTGCCAGCAGTGAATATGGGACGTTGGATACGCAGTATTTT.

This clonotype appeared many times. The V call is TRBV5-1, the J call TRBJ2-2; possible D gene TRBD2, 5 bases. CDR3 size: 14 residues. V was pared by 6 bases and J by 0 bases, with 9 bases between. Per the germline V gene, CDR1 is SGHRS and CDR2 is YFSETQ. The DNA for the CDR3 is TGCGCCAGCAAAGGGAGTACGAACACCGGGGAGCTGTTTTTT. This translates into CASKGSTNTGELFF.

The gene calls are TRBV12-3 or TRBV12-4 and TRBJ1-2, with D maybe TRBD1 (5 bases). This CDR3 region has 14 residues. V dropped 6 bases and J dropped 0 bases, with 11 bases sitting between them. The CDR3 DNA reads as TGTGCCAGCAGCGACAGTCTGACTAACTATGGCTACACCTTC. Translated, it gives CASSDSLTNYGYTF.

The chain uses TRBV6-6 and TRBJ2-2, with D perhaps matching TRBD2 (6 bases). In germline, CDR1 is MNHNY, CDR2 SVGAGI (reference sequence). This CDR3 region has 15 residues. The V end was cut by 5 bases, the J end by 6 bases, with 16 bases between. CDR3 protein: CASSDRRGRAGELFF. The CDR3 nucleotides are TGTGCCAGCAGTGATCGGCGGGGTAGGGCCGGGGAGCTGTTTTTT.

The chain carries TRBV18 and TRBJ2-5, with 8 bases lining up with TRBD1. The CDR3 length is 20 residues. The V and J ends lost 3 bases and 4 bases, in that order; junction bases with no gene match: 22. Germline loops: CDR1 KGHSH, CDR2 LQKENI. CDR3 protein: CASSPDPLGLQGARGETQYF. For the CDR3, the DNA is TGTGCCAGCTCACCGGACCCGCTCGGTCTTCAGGGGGCAAGGGGAGAGACCCAGTACTTC.

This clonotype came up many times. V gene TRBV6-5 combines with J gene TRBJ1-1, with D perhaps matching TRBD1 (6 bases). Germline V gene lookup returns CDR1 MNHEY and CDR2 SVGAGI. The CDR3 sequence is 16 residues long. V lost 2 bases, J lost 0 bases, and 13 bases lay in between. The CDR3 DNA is TGTGCCAGCAGTTACCAATGGCAGGGGTTGAACACTGAAGCTTTCTTT. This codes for CASSYQWQGLNTEAFF.

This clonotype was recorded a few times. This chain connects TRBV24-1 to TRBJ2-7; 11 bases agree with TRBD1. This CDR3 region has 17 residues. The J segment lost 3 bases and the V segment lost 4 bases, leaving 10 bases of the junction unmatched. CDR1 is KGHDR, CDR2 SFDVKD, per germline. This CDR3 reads CATSEGSRTGGNYEQYF. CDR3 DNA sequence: TGTGCCACCAGTGAGGGGAGTCGGACAGGGGGCAACTACGAGCAGTACTTC.

The CDR3 protein is CASRLPGQGAYEQYF. In DNA form, the CDR3 reads TGTGCCAGCAGATTACCGGGACAGGGGGCCTACGAGCAGTACTTC. This sequence joins TRBV12-3 or TRBV12-4 and TRBJ2-7; 11 nucleotides agree with TRBD1. The CDR3 length is 15 residues. Trimming removed 6 bases from V and 2 bases from J; junction bases left unmatched: 6.

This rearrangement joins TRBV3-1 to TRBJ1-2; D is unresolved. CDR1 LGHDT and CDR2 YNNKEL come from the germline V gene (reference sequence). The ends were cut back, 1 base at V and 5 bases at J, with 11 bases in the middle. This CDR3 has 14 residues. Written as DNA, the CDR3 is TGTGCCAGCAGCCAAGGACGGACTTTATATGGCTACACCTTC. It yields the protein CASSQGRTLYGYTF.

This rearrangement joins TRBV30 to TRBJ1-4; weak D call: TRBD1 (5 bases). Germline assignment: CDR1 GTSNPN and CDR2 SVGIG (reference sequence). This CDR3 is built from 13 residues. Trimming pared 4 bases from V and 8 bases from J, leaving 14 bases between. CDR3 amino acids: CAWKGLAEEKLFF. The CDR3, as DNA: TGTGCCTGGAAGGGGCTGGCCGAAGAAAAACTGTTTTTT.

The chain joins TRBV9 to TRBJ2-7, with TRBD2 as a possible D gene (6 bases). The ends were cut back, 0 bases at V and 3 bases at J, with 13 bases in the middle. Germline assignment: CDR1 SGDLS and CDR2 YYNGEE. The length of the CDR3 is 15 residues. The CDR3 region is CASSVGPSESYEQYF. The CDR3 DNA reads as TGTGCCAGCAGCGTAGGTCCTAGCGAAAGCTACGAGCAGTACTTC.